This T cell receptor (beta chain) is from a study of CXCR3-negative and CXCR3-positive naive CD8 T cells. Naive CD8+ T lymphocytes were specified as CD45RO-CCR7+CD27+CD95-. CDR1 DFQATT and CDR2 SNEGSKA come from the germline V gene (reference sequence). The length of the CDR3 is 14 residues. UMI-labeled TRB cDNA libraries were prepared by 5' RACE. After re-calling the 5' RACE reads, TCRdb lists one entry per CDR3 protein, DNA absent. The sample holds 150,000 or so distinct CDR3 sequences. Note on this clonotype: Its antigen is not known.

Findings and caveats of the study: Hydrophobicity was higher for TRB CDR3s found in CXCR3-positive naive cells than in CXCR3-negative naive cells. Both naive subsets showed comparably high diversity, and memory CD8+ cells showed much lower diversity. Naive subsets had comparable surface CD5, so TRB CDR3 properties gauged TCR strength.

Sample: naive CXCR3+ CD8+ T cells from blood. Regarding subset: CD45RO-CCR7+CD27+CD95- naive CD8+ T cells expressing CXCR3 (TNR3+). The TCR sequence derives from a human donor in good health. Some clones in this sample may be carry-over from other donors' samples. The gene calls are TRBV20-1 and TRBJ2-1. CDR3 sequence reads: CSARQREIYNEQFF.